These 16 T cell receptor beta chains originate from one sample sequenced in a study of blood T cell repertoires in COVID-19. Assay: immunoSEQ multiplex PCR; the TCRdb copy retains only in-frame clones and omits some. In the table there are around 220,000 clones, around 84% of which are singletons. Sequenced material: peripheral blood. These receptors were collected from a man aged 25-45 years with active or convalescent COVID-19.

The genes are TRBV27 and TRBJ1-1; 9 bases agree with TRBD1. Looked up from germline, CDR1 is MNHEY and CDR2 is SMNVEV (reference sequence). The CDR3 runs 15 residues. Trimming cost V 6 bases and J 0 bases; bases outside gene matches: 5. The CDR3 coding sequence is TGTGCCAGCAGCCCAACAGGGGGCCTGAACACTGAAGCTTTCTTT. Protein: CASSPTGGLNTEAFF.

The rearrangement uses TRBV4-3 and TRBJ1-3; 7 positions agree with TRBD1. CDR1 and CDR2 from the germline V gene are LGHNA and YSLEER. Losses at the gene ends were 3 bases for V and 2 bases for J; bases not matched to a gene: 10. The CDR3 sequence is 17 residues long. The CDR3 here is CASSQLSGTVAGNTIYF. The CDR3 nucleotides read TGCGCCAGCAGCCAGCTGAGTGGGACAGTAGCTGGAAACACCATATATTTT.

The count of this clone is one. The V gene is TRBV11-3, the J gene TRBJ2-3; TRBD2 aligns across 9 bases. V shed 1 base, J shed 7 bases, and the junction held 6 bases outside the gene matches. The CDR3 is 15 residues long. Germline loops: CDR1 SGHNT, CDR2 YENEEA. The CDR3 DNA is TGTGCCAGCAGCTTAGGGGGTAGCGGGGGCTATACGCAGTATTTT. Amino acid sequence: CASSLGGSGGYTQYF.

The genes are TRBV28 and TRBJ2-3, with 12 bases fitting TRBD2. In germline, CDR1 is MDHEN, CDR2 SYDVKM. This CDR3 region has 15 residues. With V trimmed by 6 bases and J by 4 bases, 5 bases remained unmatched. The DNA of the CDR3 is TGTGCCAGCAGCCACCTAGCGGGAGGGGCAGATACGCAGTATTTT. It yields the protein CASSHLAGGADTQYF.

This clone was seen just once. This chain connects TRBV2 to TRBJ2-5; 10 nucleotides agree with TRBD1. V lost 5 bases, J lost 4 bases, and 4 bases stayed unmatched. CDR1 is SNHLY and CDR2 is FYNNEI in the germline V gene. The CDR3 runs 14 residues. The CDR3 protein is CASSSRTGGETQYF. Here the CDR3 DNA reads TGTGCCAGCAGTTCCCGGACAGGGGGAGAGACCCAGTACTTC. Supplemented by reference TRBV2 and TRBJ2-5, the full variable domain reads EPEVTQTPSHQVTQMGQEVILRCVPISNHLYFYWYRQILGQKVEFLVSFYNNEISEKSEIFDDQFSVERPDGSNFTLKIRSTKLEDSAMYFCASSSRTGGETQYFGPGTRLLVL.

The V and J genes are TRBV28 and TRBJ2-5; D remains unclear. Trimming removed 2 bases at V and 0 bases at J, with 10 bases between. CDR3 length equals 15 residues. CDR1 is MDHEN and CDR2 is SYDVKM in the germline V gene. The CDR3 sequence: CASSLQVQDQETQYF. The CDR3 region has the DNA TGTGCCAGCAGTTTACAAGTCCAGGACCAAGAGACCCAGTACTTC.

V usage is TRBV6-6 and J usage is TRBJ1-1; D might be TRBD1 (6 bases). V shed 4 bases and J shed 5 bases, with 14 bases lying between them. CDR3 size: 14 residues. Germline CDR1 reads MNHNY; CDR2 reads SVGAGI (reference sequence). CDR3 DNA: TGTGCCAGCAGTTCTGCTACAGGGAAAACTGAAGCTTTCTTT. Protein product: CASSSATGKTEAFF.

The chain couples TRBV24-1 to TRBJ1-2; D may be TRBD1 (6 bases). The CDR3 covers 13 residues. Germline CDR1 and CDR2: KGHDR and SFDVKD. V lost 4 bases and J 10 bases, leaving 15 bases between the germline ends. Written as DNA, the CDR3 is TGTGCCACCAGTGAGTCATCAGGGGCCCTCTACACCTTC. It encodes CATSESSGALYTF.

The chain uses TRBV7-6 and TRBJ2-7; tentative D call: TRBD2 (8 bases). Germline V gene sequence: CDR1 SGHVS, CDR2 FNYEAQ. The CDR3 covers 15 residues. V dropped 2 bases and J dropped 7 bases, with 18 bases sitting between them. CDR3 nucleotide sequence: TGTGCCAGCAGCTTATGGGACAGCGGGAGTTATGAGCAGTACTTC. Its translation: CASSLWDSGSYEQYF.

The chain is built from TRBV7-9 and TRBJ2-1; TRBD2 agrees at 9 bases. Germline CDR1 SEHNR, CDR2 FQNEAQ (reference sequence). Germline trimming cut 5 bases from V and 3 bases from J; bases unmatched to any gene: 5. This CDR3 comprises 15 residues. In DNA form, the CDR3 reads TGTGCCAGCAGCCCCGCGGGAGGGAACTACAATGAGCAGTTCTTC. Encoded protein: CASSPAGGNYNEQFF.

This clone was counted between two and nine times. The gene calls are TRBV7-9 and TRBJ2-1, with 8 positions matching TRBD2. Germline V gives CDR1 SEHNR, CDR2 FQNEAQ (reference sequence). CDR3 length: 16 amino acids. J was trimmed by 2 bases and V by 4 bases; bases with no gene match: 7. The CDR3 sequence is CASSSLSGTTYNEQFF. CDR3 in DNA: TGTGCCAGCAGCTCCCTTAGCGGGACAACCTACAATGAGCAGTTCTTC.

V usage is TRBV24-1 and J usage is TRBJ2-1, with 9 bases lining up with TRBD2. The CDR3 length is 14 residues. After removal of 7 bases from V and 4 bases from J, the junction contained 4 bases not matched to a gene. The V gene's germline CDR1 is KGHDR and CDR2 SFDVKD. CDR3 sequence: CATRGAGGYNEQFF. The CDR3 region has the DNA TGTGCCACCAGGGGGGCGGGAGGGTACAATGAGCAGTTCTTC.

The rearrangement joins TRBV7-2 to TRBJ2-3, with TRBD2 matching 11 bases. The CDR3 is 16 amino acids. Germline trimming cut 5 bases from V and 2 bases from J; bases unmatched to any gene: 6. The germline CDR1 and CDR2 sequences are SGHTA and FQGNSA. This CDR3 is CASSILAGGVTDTQYF. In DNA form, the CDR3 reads TGTGCCAGCAGCATCTTAGCGGGAGGGGTCACAGATACGCAGTATTTT.

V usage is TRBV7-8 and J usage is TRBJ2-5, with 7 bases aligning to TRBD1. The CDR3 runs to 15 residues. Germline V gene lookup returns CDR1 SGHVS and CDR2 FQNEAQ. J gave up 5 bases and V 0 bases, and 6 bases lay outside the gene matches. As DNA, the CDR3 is TGTGCCAGCAGCTTAGCAGGGGGCCTGAGGGAGACCCAGTACTTC. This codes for CASSLAGGLRETQYF.

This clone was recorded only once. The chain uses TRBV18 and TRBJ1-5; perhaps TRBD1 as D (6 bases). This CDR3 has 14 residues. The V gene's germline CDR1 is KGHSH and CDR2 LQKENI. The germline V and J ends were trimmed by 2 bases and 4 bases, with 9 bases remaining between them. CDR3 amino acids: CASSPGRGNQPQHF. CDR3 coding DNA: TGTGCCAGCTCACCAGGGAGGGGGAATCAGCCCCAGCATTTT.

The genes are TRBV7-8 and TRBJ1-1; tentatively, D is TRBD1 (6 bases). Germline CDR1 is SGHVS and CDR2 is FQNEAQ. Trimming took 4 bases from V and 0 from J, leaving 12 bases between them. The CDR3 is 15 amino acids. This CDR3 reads CASSWERTVNTEAFF. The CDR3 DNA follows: TGTGCCAGCAGCTGGGAGCGGACAGTGAACACTGAAGCTTTCTTT.